The 18 T cell receptor beta chains in this list originate from one sample, sequenced in a study of cytomegalovirus exposure and HLA in healthy donors. Primers: 60 Vbeta forward and 13 Jbeta reverse. Repertoires were generated with immunoSEQ multiplex PCR, while TCRdb's copy carries only in-frame clones and drops some. The sample carries fewer than 150,000 clones, roughly 77% recorded once. Material: PBMCs. These receptors all stem from a woman between 25 and 40 years old in good health and CMV-seronegative.

The rearrangement links TRBV11-2 to TRBJ1-2; D gene ambiguous. With 5 bases removed from V and 7 bases from J, the gap between germline ends came to 17 bases. The CDR3 length is 14 residues. Germline assignment: CDR1 SGHAT and CDR2 FQNNGV. The CDR3 DNA is TGTGCCAGCAGCCAACAGTTACAAGGCAGTGGCTACACCTTC. It specifies CASSQQLQGSGYTF.

This chain joins TRBV6-5 and TRBJ1-1; the D gene is possibly TRBD1 (6 bases). The CDR3 extends over 14 amino acids. Per the germline V gene, CDR1 is MNHEY and CDR2 is SVGAGI. The V end was cut by 5 bases, the J end by 4 bases, with 14 bases between. The CDR3 here is CASSVRGGITEAFF. The DNA for the CDR3 is TGTGCCAGCAGTGTCAGGGGTGGAATCACTGAAGCTTTCTTT.

This clone was seen a handful of times. V is TRBV6-1 and J is TRBJ1-2; D perhaps matches TRBD1 (6 bases). Germline V gives CDR1 MNHNS, CDR2 SASEGT. Trimming removed 2 bases at V and 3 bases at J, with 13 bases between. The CDR3 length is 15 residues. Here the CDR3 DNA reads TGTGCCAGCAGTGAAAGCGGGGGGCTCGACTATGGCTACACCTTC. Protein product: CASSESGGLDYGYTF.

The chain carries TRBV10-2 and TRBJ2-1; the match to TRBD2 covers 13 bases. V lost 1 base to trimming and J lost 12 bases; unmatched junction nucleotides: 6. This CDR3 comprises 15 residues. Germline values: CDR1 WSHSY, CDR2 SAAADI. The CDR3 here is CASSELRLAGGGQFF. CDR3 in DNA: TGCGCCAGCAGTGAGTTGAGACTAGCGGGAGGCGGGCAGTTCTTC.

V usage is TRBV9 and J usage is TRBJ2-7, with TRBD1 matching over 7 bases. This CDR3 region has 14 residues. From germline, CDR1 is SGDLS and CDR2 YYNGEE. Trimming cost V 0 bases and J 3 bases; bases outside gene matches: 3. The DNA of the CDR3 is TGTGCCAGCAGCGTAGGGGGGACAGACTACGAGCAGTACTTC. Its translation is CASSVGGTDYEQYF.

V is TRBV28 and J is TRBJ2-5; 7 bases agree with TRBD2. The CDR3 is made up of 12 amino acids. The germline V gene encodes CDR1 MDHEN and CDR2 SYDVKM. Germline trimming cut 6 bases from V and 7 bases from J; bases unmatched to any gene: 5. DNA of the CDR3: TGTGCCAGCAGCTTGACGGGGGGGACCCAGTACTTC. This translates into CASSLTGGTQYF.

The V gene is TRBV19, the J gene TRBJ2-1; D remains ambiguous. Germline V gives CDR1 LNHDA, CDR2 SQIVND (reference sequence). The germline V and J ends were trimmed by 0 bases and 6 bases, with 6 bases remaining between them. The CDR3 contains 13 residues. CDR3 nucleotides: TGTGCCAGTAGTATAGAACCAGTCAATGAGCAGTTCTTC. Amino acids: CASSIEPVNEQFF.

In its sample, this clone was seen a few times. J is TRBJ2-2 and V is TRBV28; TRBD2 matches 7 bases. Trimming cost V 1 base and J 0 bases; bases outside gene matches: 2. Per germline, CDR1 MDHEN and CDR2 SYDVKM. The CDR3 is 16 amino acids. The CDR3, as DNA: TGTGCCAGCAGTTTATTCAGCGGGGCGAACACCGGGGAGCTGTTTTTT. It codes for CASSLFSGANTGELFF. The complete variable domain, with remaining parts taken from reference TRBV28 and TRBJ2-2, reads DVKVTQSSRYLVKRTGEKVFLECVQDMDHENMFWYRQDPGLGLRLIYFSYDVKMKEKGDIPEGYSVSREKKERFSLILESASTNQTSMYLCASSLFSGANTGELFFGEGSRLTVL.

The chain carries TRBV28 and TRBJ1-3; tentatively, D is TRBD1 (6 bases). The CDR3 covers 14 residues. Germline V gene data show CDR1 as MDHEN and CDR2 as SYDVKM. V was pared by 6 bases and J by 4 bases, with 13 bases between. CDR3 in amino acids: CASSHRESGNTIYF. The CDR3 nucleotides are TGTGCCAGCAGCCACAGGGAGTCAGGAAACACCATATATTTT.

Notes on this clone: At one boundary the junction diverges from the germline segment, which might be a read error. The chain couples TRBV7-9 to TRBJ2-7; D ambiguous. The CDR3 has 12 residues. Germline V gene data show CDR1 as SEHNR and CDR2 as FQNEAQ (reference sequence). CDR3 DNA sequence: TGTTCCAGCAGCGTATCCACCGGCGAGCAGTACTTC. Translation: CSSSVSTGEQYF.

The CDR3 nucleotides read TGTGCCAGCAGCGTAGTATCAGGGCGGGGCAATGAGCAGTTCTTC. It codes for CASSVVSGRGNEQFF. The V call is TRBV9, the J call TRBJ2-1, with D perhaps matching TRBD2 (6 bases). The V and J ends lost 0 bases and 6 bases respectively, with 13 bases between them. Germline assignment: CDR1 SGDLS and CDR2 YYNGEE. This CDR3 is 15 amino acids long.

This chain connects TRBV28 to TRBJ2-7; a possible D gene is TRBD2 (6 bases). The CDR3 is made up of 13 amino acids. Germline CDR1 MDHEN, CDR2 SYDVKM. V lost 5 bases, J lost 5 bases, and 13 bases lay in between. As DNA, the CDR3 is TGTGCCAGCAGTAGTTGGGCTAGCGACGAGCAGTACGTC. As protein: CASSSWASDEQYV.

This clone was detected a few times. The chain links TRBV6-1 to TRBJ2-1; D is unclear. Germline loops: CDR1 MNHNS, CDR2 SASEGT. The CDR3 is 11 residues long. Trimming removed 7 bases from V and 10 bases from J, with 11 bases in between. CDR3 in DNA: TGTGCCAGCACAGGTTCGAGAGAGCAGTTCTTC. Translated, it gives CASTGSREQFF.

This chain uses TRBV5-1 with TRBJ2-7; D might be TRBD1 (6 bases). V shed 4 bases and J shed 3 bases, with 23 bases lying between them. The germline V gene has CDR1 SGHRS and CDR2 YFSETQ. The CDR3 consists of 17 residues. The CDR3 DNA reads as TGCGCCAGCAGCCTTCCGTTCACAGGGAAGGGGGACTACGAGCAGTACGTC. Amino acid sequence: CASSLPFTGKGDYEQYV.

The chain uses TRBV7-6 and TRBJ2-3; 7 bases agree with TRBD1. Germline V gives CDR1 SGHVS, CDR2 FNYEAQ. This CDR3 region has 13 residues. Trimming at V came to 5 bases and at J to 10 bases, leaving 9 bases not matched to a gene. CDR3 region: CASSPSTGYAQYF. CDR3 in DNA: TGTGCCAGCAGCCCCTCGACAGGGTACGCGCAGTATTTT.

This clone showed up just a few times. The rearrangement links TRBV6-6 to TRBJ1-1; 7 bases match TRBD1. J lost 8 bases, V lost 3 bases, and 12 bases had no gene match. Germline V gene sequence: CDR1 MNHNY, CDR2 SVGAGI (reference sequence). CDR3 length equals 15 residues. The CDR3 loop reads CASSYTGAQEGEAFF. The DNA of the CDR3 is TGTGCCAGCAGTTATACAGGGGCCCAAGAGGGGGAAGCTTTCTTT.

The chain combines TRBV2 with TRBJ2-5; 11 bases agree with TRBD2. The CDR3 consists of 16 residues. J was trimmed by 11 bases and V by 4 bases; bases with no gene match: 15. Germline V gene data show CDR1 as SNHLY and CDR2 as FYNNEI. The CDR3 region is CASSGAPGLAAEEQYF. CDR3 nucleotides: TGTGCCAGCAGTGGCGCACCGGGACTAGCGGCGGAAGAGCAGTACTTC.

The chain is built from TRBV2 and TRBJ2-3, with 7 bases lining up with TRBD2. V lost 2 bases to trimming and J lost 5 bases; unmatched junction nucleotides: 4. The CDR3 is made up of 14 amino acids. The germline V gene encodes CDR1 SNHLY and CDR2 FYNNEI. CDR3 sequence reads: CASSELSGGDTQYF. The CDR3 bases are TGTGCCAGCAGTGAACTATCGGGAGGAGATACGCAGTATTTT.